Below, one T cell receptor beta chain is given with its context. Original data processing: Reference gene primer amplification yielded estimated nucleated cell counts. Data came from immunoSEQ multiplex PCR; TCRdb stores just in-frame clones and leaves some out. The V and J calls and clone size come from that table; D and trimming were worked out from the DNA. The data show about 400,000 clones, with around 90% seen just once and 2% to 2.5% held by the top ten. This sample is drawn from a study of blood T cell repertoires in COVID-19. Turning to the study itself: Specimens from acute and convalescent COVID-19 originated in the United States, Italy and Spain.

Cohort allocation depended upon clinical history that participants reported. In germline, CDR1 is WNHNN, CDR2 SYGVQD (reference sequence). V lost 9 bases, J lost 10 bases, and 10 bases stayed unmatched. The CDR3 consists of 12 residues. The chain couples TRBV10-1 to TRBJ2-3, with 7 bases aligning to TRBD1. The sample comprised PBMCs or T cells enriched from blood (not recorded which). The receptor comes from a middle-aged woman with acute COVID-19. This CDR3 is CASQARQGAQYF. The CDR3 nucleotides are TGCGCCAGTCAAGCTCGACAGGGCGCGCAGTATTTT.